The TCR beta chain described here comes from a study of blood T cell repertoires in COVID-19. V was shortened by 0 bases and J by 7 bases, with 12 bases between the two germline ends. The CDR3 is 14 amino acids. Germline V gene lookup returns CDR1 LGHDT and CDR2 YNNKEL (reference sequence). Self-reported history from a screening survey and questionnaire set each donor's cohort. Assay used: immunoSEQ multiplex PCR; TCRdb lists only in-frame clones, some missing. The data contain 200,000 to 250,000 clones, around 90% of them singletons. Specimen: PBMCs or T cells enriched from blood (not recorded which). The V call is TRBV3-1 (or the pseudogene TRBV3-2), the J call TRBJ1-2; D perhaps matches TRBD1 (5 bases). This receptor was identified in a young man who had been exposed to COVID-19. The CDR3 DNA follows: TGTGCCAGCAGCCAAGAGAGCAGGGAGGGTGGCTACACCTTC. Amino acids: CASSQESREGGYTF.